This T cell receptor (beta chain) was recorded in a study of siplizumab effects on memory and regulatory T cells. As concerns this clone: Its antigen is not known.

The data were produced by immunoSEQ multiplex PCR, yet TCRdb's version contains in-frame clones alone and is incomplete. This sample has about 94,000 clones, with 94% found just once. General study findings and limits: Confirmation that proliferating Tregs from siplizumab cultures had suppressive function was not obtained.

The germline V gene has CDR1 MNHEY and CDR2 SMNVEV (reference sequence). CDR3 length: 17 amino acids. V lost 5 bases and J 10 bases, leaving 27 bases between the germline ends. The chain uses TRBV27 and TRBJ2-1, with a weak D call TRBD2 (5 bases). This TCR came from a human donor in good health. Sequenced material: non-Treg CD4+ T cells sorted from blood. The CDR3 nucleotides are TGTGCCAGCAGTCCCCTCAGACTAACAACTAGATCGGTAGAGCAGTTCTTC. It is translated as CASSPLRLTTRSVEQFF.